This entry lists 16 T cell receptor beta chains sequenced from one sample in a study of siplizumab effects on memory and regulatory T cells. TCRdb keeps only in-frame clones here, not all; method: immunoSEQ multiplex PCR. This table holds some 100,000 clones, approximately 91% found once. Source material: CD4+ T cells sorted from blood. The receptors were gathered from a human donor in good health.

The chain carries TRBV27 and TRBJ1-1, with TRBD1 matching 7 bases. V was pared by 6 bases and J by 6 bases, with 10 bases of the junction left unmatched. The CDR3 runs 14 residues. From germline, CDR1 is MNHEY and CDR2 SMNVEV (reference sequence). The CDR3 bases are TGTGCCAGCAGGCCTATTAGGGGGCGGTCTGAAGCTTTCTTT. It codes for CASRPIRGRSEAFF.

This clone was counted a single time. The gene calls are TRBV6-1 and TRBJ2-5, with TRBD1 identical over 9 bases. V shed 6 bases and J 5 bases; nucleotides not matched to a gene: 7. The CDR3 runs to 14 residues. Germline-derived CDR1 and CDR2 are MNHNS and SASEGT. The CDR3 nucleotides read TGTGCCAGCAGCGTATACAGGGGGCGGGAGACCCAGTACTTC. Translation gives CASSVYRGRETQYF.

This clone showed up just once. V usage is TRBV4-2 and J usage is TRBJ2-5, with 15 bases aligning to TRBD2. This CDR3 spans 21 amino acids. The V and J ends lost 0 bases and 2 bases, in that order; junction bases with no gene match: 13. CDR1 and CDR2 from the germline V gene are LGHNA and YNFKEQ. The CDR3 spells CASSQEAVILGLAGGQETQYF. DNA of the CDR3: TGTGCCAGCAGCCAAGAGGCGGTTATTTTGGGACTAGCGGGGGGTCAAGAGACCCAGTACTTC.

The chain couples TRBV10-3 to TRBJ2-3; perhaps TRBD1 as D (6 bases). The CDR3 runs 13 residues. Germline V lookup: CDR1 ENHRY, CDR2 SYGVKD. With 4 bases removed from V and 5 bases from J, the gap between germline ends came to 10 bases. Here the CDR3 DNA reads TGTGCCATCAGTGCACAGGGAAGAGATACGCAGTATTTT. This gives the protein CAISAQGRDTQYF.

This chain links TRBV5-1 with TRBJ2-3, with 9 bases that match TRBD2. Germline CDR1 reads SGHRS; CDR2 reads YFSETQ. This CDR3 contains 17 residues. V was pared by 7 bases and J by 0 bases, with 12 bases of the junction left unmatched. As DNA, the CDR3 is TGCGCCAGCCGCGCCCCCAGCGGGGGGACTAGCACAGATACGCAGTATTTT. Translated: CASRAPSGGTSTDTQYF.

The CDR3 sequence: CASSLRGGPPYNEQFF. CDR3 sequence (DNA): TGTGCCAGCAGCTTAAGGGGGGGTCCTCCCTACAATGAGCAGTTCTTC. This chain joins TRBV11-3 and TRBJ2-1, with D perhaps matching TRBD2 (7 bases). Trimming left V 2 bases short and J 2 bases short, with 13 bases between. Germline-derived CDR1 and CDR2 are SGHNT and YENEEA. The CDR3 is 16 residues long.

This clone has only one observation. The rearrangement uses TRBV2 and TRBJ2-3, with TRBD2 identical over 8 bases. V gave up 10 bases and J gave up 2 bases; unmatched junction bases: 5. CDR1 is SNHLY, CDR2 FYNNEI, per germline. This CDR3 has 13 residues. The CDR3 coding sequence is TGTGCCACCCGCGGGGGGCTCACAGATACGCAGTATTTT. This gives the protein CATRGGLTDTQYF.

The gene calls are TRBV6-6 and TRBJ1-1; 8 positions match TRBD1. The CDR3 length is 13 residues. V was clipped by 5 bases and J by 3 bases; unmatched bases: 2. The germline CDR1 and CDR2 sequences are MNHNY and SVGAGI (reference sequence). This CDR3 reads CASSPTGDTEAFF. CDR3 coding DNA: TGTGCCAGCAGTCCGACAGGGGACACTGAAGCTTTCTTT.

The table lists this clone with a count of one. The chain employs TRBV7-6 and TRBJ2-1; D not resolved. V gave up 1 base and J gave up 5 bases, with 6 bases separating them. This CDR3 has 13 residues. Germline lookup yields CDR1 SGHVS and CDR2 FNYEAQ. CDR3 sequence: CASSLGRDNEQFF. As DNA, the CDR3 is TGTGCCAGCAGCTTAGGCCGAGACAATGAGCAGTTCTTC.

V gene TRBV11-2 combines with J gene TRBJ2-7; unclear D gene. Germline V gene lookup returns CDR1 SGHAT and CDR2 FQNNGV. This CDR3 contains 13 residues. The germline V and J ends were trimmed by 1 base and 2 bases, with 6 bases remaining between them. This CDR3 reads CASSLGQPYEQYF. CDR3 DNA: TGTGCCAGCAGCTTAGGGCAGCCCTACGAGCAGTACTTC.

The CDR3 is CASSGGTSGGPTQETQYF. Written as DNA, the CDR3 is TGTGCCAGCAGCGGAGGGACTAGCGGGGGACCCACACAAGAGACCCAGTACTTC. This chain links TRBV9 with TRBJ2-5; 14 bases agree with TRBD2. With 3 bases clipped from V and 2 bases from J, the junction kept 9 bases outside the gene matches. Germline V gene data show CDR1 as SGDLS and CDR2 as YYNGEE. The CDR3 totals 18 residues.

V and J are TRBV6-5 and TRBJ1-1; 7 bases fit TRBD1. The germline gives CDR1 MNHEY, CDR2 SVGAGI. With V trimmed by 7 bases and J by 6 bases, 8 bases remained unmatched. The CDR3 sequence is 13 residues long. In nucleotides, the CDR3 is TGTGCCAGCATAAAGGCAGGGGGATCTGAAGCTTTCTTT. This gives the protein CASIKAGGSEAFF.

CDR3 bases: TGTGCCAGCAGTCCCCCGGGACAGAATCAGCCCCAGCATTTT. It codes for CASSPPGQNQPQHF. V and J are TRBV28 and TRBJ1-5; 7 positions agree with TRBD1. Germline V lookup: CDR1 MDHEN, CDR2 SYDVKM. CDR3 length: 14 amino acids. Trimming took 5 bases from V and 4 from J; bases not matched to a gene: 5. Full variable domain (remainder filled in from reference TRBV28 and TRBJ1-5): DVKVTQSSRYLVKRTGEKVFLECVQDMDHENMFWYRQDPGLGLRLIYFSYDVKMKEKGDIPEGYSVSREKKERFSLILESASTNQTSMYLCASSPPGQNQPQHFGDGTRLSIL.

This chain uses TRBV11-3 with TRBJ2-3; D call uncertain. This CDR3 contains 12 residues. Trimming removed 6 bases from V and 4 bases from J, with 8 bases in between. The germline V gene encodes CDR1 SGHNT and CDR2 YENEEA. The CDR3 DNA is TGTGCCAGCAGTCGTGTGGCAGATACGCAGTATTTT. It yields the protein CASSRVADTQYF.

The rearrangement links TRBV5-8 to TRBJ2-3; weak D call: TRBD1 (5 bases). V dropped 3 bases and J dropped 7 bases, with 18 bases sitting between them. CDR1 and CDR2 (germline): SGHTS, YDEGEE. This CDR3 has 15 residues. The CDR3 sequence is CASSSLDMVRYTQYF. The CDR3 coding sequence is TGTGCCAGCAGCTCCCTGGACATGGTTAGGTATACGCAGTATTTT. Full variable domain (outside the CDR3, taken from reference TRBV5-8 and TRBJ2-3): EAGVTQSPTHLIKTRGQQATLRCSPISGHTSVYWYQQALGLGLQFLLWYDEGEERNRGNFPPRFSGRQFPNYSSELNVNALELEDSALYLCASSSLDMVRYTQYFGPGTRLTVL.

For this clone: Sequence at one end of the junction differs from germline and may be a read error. The CDR3 sequence is CASSLTREAGNTIYF. As DNA, the CDR3 is TGTGCCAGCAGCCTAACTAGGGAGGCGGGAAACACCATATATTTT. The rearrangement joins TRBV7-3 to TRBJ1-3; no definite D call. This CDR3 is 15 amino acids long. Germline V gene sequence: CDR1 SGHTA, CDR2 FQGTGA.